Below, 27 T cell receptor beta chains from the same sample are listed, as sequenced in a study of shared T cell receptors in the human thymus. Here immunoSEQ multiplex PCR was the method, and the copy in TCRdb shows in-frame clones only, minus some. The data show under 450,000 clones, more than 85% seen once. Sequencing input: thymocytes. The receptor set was obtained from a human donor.

V usage is TRBV7-9 and J usage is TRBJ1-5; maybe TRBD1 (5 bases). This CDR3 spans 16 amino acids. The germline V gene encodes CDR1 SEHNR and CDR2 FQNEAQ (reference sequence). Trimming took off 4 bases at V and 2 bases at J, with 15 bases between the two ends. The CDR3 loop is CASSSPWDVGNQPQHF. The DNA of the CDR3 is TGTGCCAGCAGCTCCCCTTGGGACGTAGGCAATCAGCCCCAGCATTTT.

The chain is built from TRBV7-6 and TRBJ2-5, with D maybe TRBD2 (6 bases). The germline V gene has CDR1 SGHVS and CDR2 FNYEAQ. The length of the CDR3 is 10 residues. The CDR3 spells CGVGGETQYF. The CDR3 nucleotides are TGTGGAGTCGGGGGAGAGACCCAGTACTTC.

The genes are TRBV7-9 and TRBJ2-3; the D gene is possibly TRBD2 (7 bases). The CDR3 covers 17 residues. Germline-derived CDR1 and CDR2 are SEHNR and FQNEAQ (reference sequence). Trimming removed 0 bases at V and 5 bases at J, with 18 bases between. The CDR3 coding sequence is TGTGCCAGCAGCTTAGCTGACCGTGGGGGCGGGGGAGATACGCAGTATTTT. Amino acids: CASSLADRGGGGDTQYF.

V gene TRBV9 combines with J gene TRBJ2-1; 9 positions match TRBD2. The CDR3 runs 17 residues. From germline, CDR1 is SGDLS and CDR2 YYNGEE. Germline trimming cut 4 bases from V and 5 bases from J; bases unmatched to any gene: 13. CDR3 DNA: TGTGCCAGCAGCCCCCGGGGTAGCGGGAGATCCCACAATGAGCAGTTCTTC. Amino acid sequence: CASSPRGSGRSHNEQFF.

The chain links TRBV28 to TRBJ2-2; TRBD2 matches at 7 bases. Germline V gene data show CDR1 as MDHEN and CDR2 as SYDVKM. The CDR3 is made up of 16 amino acids. V lost 6 bases to trimming and J lost 2 bases; unmatched junction nucleotides: 9. DNA for the CDR3: TGTGCCAGCAGCTACCTAGCGGAGCCCAACACCGGGGAGCTGTTTTTT. Translated: CASSYLAEPNTGELFF. The variable domain in full, with the rest retrieved from reference TRBV28 and TRBJ2-2, is DVKVTQSSRYLVKRTGEKVFLECVQDMDHENMFWYRQDPGLGLRLIYFSYDVKMKEKGDIPEGYSVSREKKERFSLILESASTNQTSMYLCASSYLAEPNTGELFFGEGSRLTVL.

The V call is TRBV11-3, the J call TRBJ2-2; 11 nucleotides match TRBD2. Trimming at V came to 4 bases and at J to 3 bases, leaving 4 bases not matched to a gene. The CDR3 covers 16 residues. Per the germline V gene, CDR1 is SGHNT and CDR2 is YENEEA. The CDR3 reads CASSSTSGTYTGELFF. CDR3 DNA: TGTGCCAGCAGCTCGACTAGCGGGACTTACACCGGGGAGCTGTTTTTT.

J is TRBJ2-7 and V is TRBV28; weak D call: TRBD2 (5 bases). Trimming took 5 bases from V and 6 from J, leaving 23 bases between them. Germline assignment: CDR1 MDHEN and CDR2 SYDVKM. The CDR3 is made up of 16 amino acids. CDR3 residues: CASSPSLGLLMCEQYF. CDR3 nucleotides: TGTGCCAGCAGTCCATCACTAGGTCTACTAATGTGCGAGCAGTACTTC.

The chain joins TRBV6-1 to TRBJ2-7, with 9 bases that match TRBD2. The CDR3 has 16 residues. V was clipped by 0 bases and J by 3 bases; unmatched bases: 6. CDR1 is MNHNS and CDR2 is SASEGT in the germline V gene. As DNA, the CDR3 is TGTGCCAGCAGTGAAGCTACTAGCGGGTCCTACTACGAGCAGTACTTC. This encodes CASSEATSGSYYEQYF.

This chain joins TRBV28 and TRBJ2-7, with TRBD2 identical over 12 bases. The CDR3 sequence is 17 residues long. Germline assignment: CDR1 MDHEN and CDR2 SYDVKM. V lost 4 bases to trimming and J lost 3 bases; unmatched junction nucleotides: 10. CDR3 region: CASSSLSSGRAGYEQYF. The CDR3 nucleotides read TGTGCCAGCAGTTCCCTCTCTAGCGGGAGGGCTGGCTACGAGCAGTACTTC.

The V and J genes are TRBV6-5 and TRBJ2-4; D possibly corresponds to TRBD2 (5 bases). Germline loops: CDR1 MNHEY, CDR2 SVGAGI. This CDR3 has 15 amino acids. Trimming shortened V by 0 bases and J by 0 bases, and 6 bases separated the two germline ends. This CDR3 is CASSYSSGAKNIQYF. The DNA for the CDR3 is TGTGCCAGCAGTTACTCGAGCGGAGCCAAAAACATTCAGTACTTC.

This sequence joins TRBV29-1 and TRBJ1-1; D is unclear. Germline loops: CDR1 SQVTM, CDR2 ANQGSEA. V lost 7 bases and J 3 bases, leaving 12 bases between the germline ends. The CDR3 is 12 amino acids. The CDR3 sequence is CSASDGDTEAFF. The CDR3 bases are TGCAGCGCCTCGGACGGGGACACTGAAGCTTTCTTT.

J is TRBJ1-5 and V is TRBV19; possibly TRBD1 for D (5 bases). CDR1 is LNHDA, CDR2 SQIVND, per germline (reference sequence). This CDR3 comprises 15 residues. The V end was cut by 2 bases, the J end by 4 bases, with 12 bases between. CDR3 sequence reads: CASSILGPINQPQHF. CDR3 DNA: TGTGCCAGTAGTATATTGGGACCGATTAATCAGCCCCAGCATTTT.

The chain is built from TRBV10-3 and TRBJ1-1; 7 nucleotides agree with TRBD1. The CDR3 has 15 residues. CDR1 is ENHRY, CDR2 SYGVKD, per germline. V lost 0 bases and J lost 5; bases outside the gene matches: 6. The CDR3 DNA reads TGTGCCATCAGTGAGTCTGGCAGGGGGAAAACTGAAGCTTTCTTT. The encoded protein is CAISESGRGKTEAFF.

The chain is built from TRBV29-1 and TRBJ2-1; no definite D call. Trimming pared 4 bases from V and 5 bases from J, leaving 6 bases between. Per germline, CDR1 SQVTM and CDR2 ANQGSEA. The CDR3 loop spans 11 amino acids. CDR3 region: CSVGEDNEQFF. The CDR3 coding sequence is TGCAGCGTTGGGGAAGACAATGAGCAGTTCTTC.

This chain uses TRBV28 with TRBJ2-5, with 8 positions matching TRBD1. This CDR3 region has 14 residues. Germline V gene lookup returns CDR1 MDHEN and CDR2 SYDVKM. The J segment lost 5 bases and the V segment lost 7 bases, leaving 9 bases of the junction unmatched. The CDR3 reads CASITWGDRETQYF. CDR3 coding DNA: TGTGCCAGCATCACCTGGGGGGACAGGGAGACCCAGTACTTC.

The chain has TRBV13 and TRBJ2-2; 7 bases map to TRBD1. The CDR3 totals 16 residues. The germline CDR1 and CDR2 sequences are PRHDT and FYEKMQ (reference sequence). Unmatched junction bases numbered 12, after V lost 5 bases and J lost 6 bases. In DNA, the CDR3 is TGTGCCAGCAGCGCACAGGGGAGCTCTCCACCCGGGGAGCTGTTTTTT. Translation gives CASSAQGSSPPGELFF.

As to this clone: One junction end does not reproduce the germline sequence, and a read error may be involved. V is TRBV2 and J is TRBJ2-7; 8 positions agree with TRBD2. Germline assignment: CDR1 SNHLY and CDR2 FYNNEI. The length of the CDR3 is 13 residues. The CDR3 protein is CASSDPRREVMNF. The CDR3 DNA is TGTGCCAGCAGTGATCCCCGGCGGGAGGTGATGAACTTC.

V is TRBV29-1 and J is TRBJ2-1; 8 bases agree with TRBD1. J gave up 5 bases and V 7 bases, and 13 bases lay outside the gene matches. The germline CDR1 and CDR2 sequences are SQVTM and ANQGSEA. The CDR3 extends over 15 amino acids. The CDR3 loop reads CSARTQGAHDNEQFF. The DNA for the CDR3 is TGCAGCGCCCGAACCCAGGGGGCGCACGACAATGAGCAGTTCTTC.

The chain carries TRBV7-9 and TRBJ1-2; maybe TRBD1 (5 bases). The V gene lost 2 bases and the J gene lost 1 base, with 14 bases spanning the gap. Per germline, CDR1 SEHNR and CDR2 FQNEAQ (reference sequence). The CDR3 sequence is 16 residues long. The CDR3 sequence is CASSLLPARVNYGYTF. As DNA, the CDR3 is TGTGCCAGCAGCTTATTACCCGCCAGGGTTAACTATGGCTACACCTTC.

The chain is built from TRBV28 and TRBJ1-5, with D uncertain. Trimming pared 3 bases from V and 2 bases from J, leaving 17 bases between. The CDR3 spans 17 residues. CDR1 MDHEN and CDR2 SYDVKM come from the germline V gene. The CDR3 loop is CASSFRGMVFGNQPQHF. CDR3 DNA: TGTGCCAGCAGTTTCCGCGGAATGGTCTTCGGCAATCAGCCCCAGCATTTT.

V usage is TRBV19 and J usage is TRBJ2-7; 10 bases fit TRBD2. The CDR3 runs 13 residues. Per the germline V gene, CDR1 is LNHDA and CDR2 is SQIVND (reference sequence). V trimming: 5 bases; J trimming: 6 bases; junction bases outside the gene matches: 4. CDR3 loop: CASSASGSREQYF. The CDR3 DNA reads TGTGCCAGTAGTGCTAGCGGGAGTCGCGAGCAGTACTTC.

This clone was recorded a few times. The rearrangement links TRBV7-9 to TRBJ1-1; weak D call: TRBD1 (6 bases). The germline V and J ends were trimmed by 4 bases and 3 bases, with 12 bases remaining between them. Germline V gene sequence: CDR1 SEHNR, CDR2 FQNEAQ (reference sequence). There are 14 residues in the CDR3. The CDR3 reads CASSSWGRDTEAFF. The CDR3 DNA is TGTGCCAGCAGCTCCTGGGGGCGAGACACTGAAGCTTTCTTT.

The V gene is TRBV7-3, the J gene TRBJ2-6, with D unresolved. Trimming left V 2 bases short and J 4 bases short, with 12 bases between. Germline V gives CDR1 SGHTA, CDR2 FQGTGA. The length of the CDR3 is 16 residues. CDR3 protein: CASSLGGEAGANVLTF. The CDR3 region has the DNA TGTGCCAGCAGCTTAGGCGGTGAGGCCGGGGCCAACGTCCTGACTTTC.

The chain links TRBV19 to TRBJ1-3; possibly TRBD1 for D (5 bases). There are 16 residues in the CDR3. Germline loops: CDR1 LNHDA, CDR2 SQIVND (reference sequence). Trimming took off 5 bases at V and 0 bases at J, with 14 bases between the two ends. The CDR3 is CASSPGPTSSGNTIYF. The CDR3 coding sequence is TGTGCCAGTAGTCCGGGACCGACGAGCTCTGGAAACACCATATATTTT.

This chain connects TRBV5-1 to TRBJ2-2; D not resolved. The CDR3 spans 14 residues. CDR1 is SGHRS and CDR2 is YFSETQ in the germline V gene. V lost 4 bases and J lost 2, with 9 bases in between. The CDR3 spells CASSDGINTGELFF. CDR3 DNA sequence: TGCGCCAGCAGCGATGGGATCAACACCGGGGAGCTGTTTTTT.

The chain combines TRBV30 with TRBJ1-2; the D gene is possibly TRBD1 (5 bases). Looked up from germline, CDR1 is GTSNPN and CDR2 is SVGIG (reference sequence). CDR3 length equals 14 residues. Trimming pared 8 bases from V and 4 bases from J, leaving 20 bases between. The CDR3 DNA is TGTGCCCGGGGATCGCGGGGGGGTGGCTATGGCTACACCTTC. It encodes CARGSRGGGYGYTF.

Here the CDR3 reads CASSSQRRTSGATSQQFF. The CDR3 DNA is TGTGCCAGCAGCTCACAACGTCGGACTAGCGGAGCCACCTCGCAGCAGTTCTTC. J is TRBJ2-1 and V is TRBV11-2; 10 positions agree with TRBD2. Germline V gives CDR1 SGHAT, CDR2 FQNNGV. V lost 4 bases to trimming and J lost 11 bases; unmatched junction nucleotides: 20. The CDR3 sequence is 18 residues long.